The 30 T cell receptor beta chains listed next were all sequenced from one sample in a study of blood T cell repertoires in COVID-19. Data came from immunoSEQ multiplex PCR; TCRdb stores just in-frame clones and leaves some out. The sample carries under 200,000 clones, around nine tenths recorded once. The sequencing input was peripheral blood. The receptors derive from a man in his 60s with COVID-19, enrolled during active disease.

This chain connects TRBV11-3 to TRBJ1-2; possibly TRBD1 for D (5 bases). The germline CDR1 and CDR2 sequences are SGHNT and YENEEA. The V gene lost 5 bases and the J gene lost 9 bases, with 13 bases spanning the gap. There are 12 residues in the CDR3. The CDR3 is CASSQGEGSYTF. The CDR3 DNA follows: TGTGCCAGCAGCCAAGGGGAGGGGAGCTACACCTTC.

J is TRBJ1-1 and V is TRBV5-1, with TRBD1 matching over 8 bases. Germline-derived CDR1 and CDR2 are SGHRS and YFSETQ. CDR3 length: 14 residues. J was trimmed by 1 base and V by 8 bases; bases with no gene match: 7. CDR3: CASSRQGPNTEAFF. For the CDR3, the DNA is TGCGCCAGTTCAAGACAGGGGCCGAACACTGAAGCTTTCTTT. Drawing the rest from reference TRBV5-1 and TRBJ1-1, the complete variable domain is KAGVTQTPRYLIKTRGQQVTLSCSPISGHRSVSWYQQTPGQGLQFLFEYFSETQRNKGNFPGRFSGRQFSNSRSEMNVSTLELGDSALYLCASSRQGPNTEAFFGQGTRLTVV.

This clone has just a few counts. The rearrangement links TRBV5-1 to TRBJ1-2; 7 nucleotides agree with TRBD1. V shed 4 bases, J shed 3 bases, and the junction held 9 bases outside the gene matches. Per the germline V gene, CDR1 is SGHRS and CDR2 is YFSETQ. The CDR3 has 15 amino acids. CDR3 region: CASSQYRGADYGYTF. DNA of the CDR3: TGCGCCAGCAGCCAATACAGGGGCGCGGACTATGGCTACACCTTC.

The chain links TRBV3-1 (or the pseudogene TRBV3-2) to TRBJ2-2; TRBD1 aligns across 9 bases. V lost 1 base to trimming and J lost 6 bases; unmatched junction nucleotides: 3. The CDR3 extends over 15 amino acids. Germline CDR1 LGHDT, CDR2 YNNKEL (reference sequence). CDR3 in DNA: TGTGCCAGCAGCCAAGTCGACAGGGGGGCCGGGGAGCTGTTTTTT. This translates into CASSQVDRGAGELFF.

This clone was observed a handful of times. V and J are TRBV5-1 and TRBJ1-3, with 10 bases aligning to TRBD1. CDR3 length equals 16 residues. Trimming at V came to 0 bases and at J to 7 bases, leaving 7 bases not matched to a gene. Germline values: CDR1 SGHRS, CDR2 YFSETQ. The CDR3 DNA reads as TGCGCCAGCAGCTTGGGGATGGGACAGGGGATCAACACCATATATTTT. Translating gives CASSLGMGQGINTIYF.

The rearrangement uses TRBV27 and TRBJ2-1, with D possibly TRBD1 on 5 matching bases. The length of the CDR3 is 14 residues. Germline CDR1 and CDR2: MNHEY and SMNVEV (reference sequence). The V end was cut by 5 bases, the J end by 5 bases, with 13 bases between. This CDR3 is CASSVIDRDNEQFF. CDR3 DNA: TGTGCCAGCAGTGTTATCGACAGAGACAATGAGCAGTTCTTC.

The genes are TRBV18 and TRBJ2-1; 11 nucleotides match TRBD2. V shed 6 bases, J shed 2 bases, and the junction held 3 bases outside the gene matches. The CDR3 is made up of 15 amino acids. CDR1 and CDR2 (germline): KGHSH, LQKENI. The CDR3 loop is CASSSSGGAYNEQFF. Here the CDR3 DNA reads TGTGCCAGCTCCAGTAGCGGGGGGGCCTACAATGAGCAGTTCTTC.

This chain connects TRBV6-2 or TRBV6-3 to TRBJ2-2; 10 nucleotides agree with TRBD2. The J segment lost 3 bases and the V segment lost 0 bases, leaving 4 bases of the junction unmatched. The CDR3 consists of 17 residues. Germline V gives CDR1 MNHEY, CDR2 SVGEGT. CDR3 region: CASSYSILAGDTGELFF. Here the CDR3 DNA reads TGTGCCAGCAGTTACTCGATTCTAGCGGGGGACACCGGGGAGCTGTTTTTT.

V usage is TRBV18 and J usage is TRBJ2-3, with D tentatively TRBD2 (5 bases). The germline V and J ends were trimmed by 4 bases and 4 bases, with 24 bases remaining between them. This CDR3 contains 18 residues. Germline V gives CDR1 KGHSH, CDR2 LQKENI. CDR3: CASSLPPGVRTRADTQYF. CDR3 DNA sequence: TGTGCCAGCTCACTACCGCCCGGGGTCAGAACTAGAGCAGATACGCAGTATTTT.

V gene TRBV10-1 combines with J gene TRBJ1-1; D ambiguous. V was shortened by 0 bases and J by 3 bases, with 14 bases between the two germline ends. The CDR3 runs to 16 residues. Germline V gene data show CDR1 as WNHNN and CDR2 as SYGVQD (reference sequence). The CDR3 loop is CASSESSREVDTEAFF. DNA for the CDR3: TGCGCCAGCAGTGAGTCAAGTCGGGAAGTCGACACTGAAGCTTTCTTT.

The genes are TRBV30 and TRBJ1-5; unclear D gene. Trimming cost V 2 bases and J 6 bases, with 20 bases left between them. The CDR3 spans 16 residues. Germline CDR1 GTSNPN, CDR2 SVGIG (reference sequence). CDR3: CAWSIQTTAGGQPQHF. The CDR3 nucleotides read TGTGCCTGGAGTATACAAACGACGGCCGGAGGTCAGCCCCAGCATTTT. The entire variable domain, with the rest obtained from reference TRBV30 and TRBJ1-5, is as follows: SQTIHQWPATLVQPVGSPLSLECTVEGTSNPNLYWYRQAAGRGLQLLFYSVGIGQISSEVPQNLSASRPQDRQFILSSKKLLLSDSGFYLCAWSIQTTAGGQPQHFGDGTRLSIL.

The chain uses TRBV5-5 and TRBJ1-1, with D possibly TRBD1 on 5 matching bases. Deletions cut 5 bases from V and 8 bases from J, with 16 bases between. Per germline, CDR1 SGHKS and CDR2 YYEKEE (reference sequence). The CDR3 sequence is 13 residues long. CDR3 loop: CASSPQTNREAFF. CDR3 in DNA: TGTGCCAGCAGTCCACAGACCAACAGGGAAGCTTTCTTT.

The rearrangement joins TRBV10-3 to TRBJ1-5; D gene unclear. CDR3 length: 15 amino acids. CDR1 and CDR2 (germline): ENHRY, SYGVKD. V shed 4 bases and J shed 2 bases, with 12 bases lying between them. As DNA, the CDR3 is TGTGCCATCAGTGGAAGTTGGGGAGGCAATCAGCCCCAGCATTTT. It encodes CAISGSWGGNQPQHF.

Comment on this clone: Other DNA sequences in this sample translate to the same CDR3. The chain employs TRBV6-5 and TRBJ2-5, with TRBD2 matching over 9 bases. CDR3 length: 15 residues. V lost 0 bases to trimming and J lost 5 bases; unmatched junction nucleotides: 4. The germline V gene has CDR1 MNHEY and CDR2 SVGAGI. CDR3 amino acids: CASSYSTLAGETQYF. The CDR3 nucleotides are TGTGCCAGCAGTTACTCCACGCTAGCGGGGGAGACCCAGTACTTC.

V usage is TRBV19 and J usage is TRBJ1-4; the match to TRBD1 covers 8 bases. This CDR3 comprises 13 residues. The trim removed 4 bases at V and 7 bases at J, leaving 2 bases unmatched. Germline CDR1 LNHDA, CDR2 SQIVND (reference sequence). The CDR3 coding sequence is TGTGCCAGTAGTAAGGACAGGGCTGAAAAACTGTTTTTT. Amino acid sequence: CASSKDRAEKLFF.

This chain joins TRBV7-2 and TRBJ1-1, with D perhaps matching TRBD1 (5 bases). V shed 0 bases and J shed 4 bases, with 9 bases lying between them. The CDR3 extends over 14 amino acids. From germline, CDR1 is SGHTA and CDR2 FQGNSA. The CDR3 DNA reads TGTGCCAGCAGCTTAGCGTACCAGGGCACTGAAGCTTTCTTT. Translation: CASSLAYQGTEAFF. Full variable domain (outside the CDR3, taken from reference TRBV7-2 and TRBJ1-1): GAGVSQSPSNKVTEKGKDVELRCDPISGHTALYWYRQSLGQGLEFLIYFQGNSAPDKSGLPSDRFSAERTGGSVSTLTIQRTQQEDSAVYLCASSLAYQGTEAFFGQGTRLTVV.

The V call is TRBV5-4, the J call TRBJ2-7; no clear D gene. The CDR3 totals 13 residues. Germline CDR1 SGHNT, CDR2 YYREEE (reference sequence). Trimming removed 0 bases at V and 5 bases at J, with 9 bases between. The CDR3 reads CASSLVDQDEQYF. CDR3 bases: TGTGCCAGCAGCTTGGTTGATCAGGACGAGCAGTACTTC.

The V and J genes are TRBV5-5 and TRBJ2-5; 11 nucleotides match TRBD2. Germline assignment: CDR1 SGHKS and CDR2 YYEKEE (reference sequence). Germline trimming cut 3 bases from V and 2 bases from J; bases unmatched to any gene: 6. The CDR3 contains 16 residues. The CDR3 spells CASSSLLAGVQETQYF. The CDR3 region has the DNA TGTGCCAGCAGCTCCTTACTAGCGGGGGTACAAGAGACCCAGTACTTC.

The chain combines TRBV28 with TRBJ1-1, with 8 bases matching TRBD1. After removal of 6 bases from V and 4 bases from J, the junction contained 4 bases not matched to a gene. The CDR3 has 13 amino acids. Germline CDR1 reads MDHEN; CDR2 reads SYDVKM. The CDR3 spells CASSIRGLTEAFF. Written as DNA, the CDR3 is TGTGCCAGCAGCATCAGGGGGCTCACTGAAGCTTTCTTT.

J is TRBJ1-4 and V is TRBV6-5; TRBD1 is a possible D gene (6 bases). CDR1 is MNHEY, CDR2 SVGAGI, per germline. The V and J ends lost 7 bases and 3 bases respectively, with 9 bases between them. The CDR3 contains 13 residues. The CDR3 DNA sequence: TGTGCCAGCACGGACAGACCTAATGAAAAACTGTTTTTT. This encodes CASTDRPNEKLFF.

This clone was seen a few times. The chain is built from TRBV6-2 or TRBV6-3 and TRBJ1-2; tentative D call: TRBD1 (5 bases). Germline-derived CDR1 and CDR2 are MNHEY and SVGEGT. The CDR3 runs 16 residues. Trimming shortened V by 2 bases and J by 8 bases, and 21 bases separated the two germline ends. Written as DNA, the CDR3 is TGTGCCAGCAGTTACCCTATACAGGACCGGTCTAGGGGCTACACCTTC. This translates into CASSYPIQDRSRGYTF.

The chain joins TRBV10-3 to TRBJ2-7; the D is unclear. Trimming removed 4 bases at V and 1 base at J, with 8 bases between. CDR3 length equals 13 residues. Per germline, CDR1 ENHRY and CDR2 SYGVKD. Here the CDR3 DNA reads TGTGCCATCAGTGCTCCGGGTTCCTACGAGCAGTACTTC. Translating it yields CAISAPGSYEQYF.

The chain's CDR3 is CATSSGTVYEQYF. Written as DNA, the CDR3 is TGTGCCACCAGTTCCGGGACAGTCTACGAGCAGTACTTC. The chain has TRBV24-1 and TRBJ2-7, with TRBD1 identical over 7 bases. The CDR3 has 13 amino acids. The V gene end was trimmed by 6 bases and the J gene end by 3 bases; junction bases not matched to a gene: 4. CDR1 is KGHDR and CDR2 is SFDVKD in the germline V gene.

The chain couples TRBV28 to TRBJ1-2; perhaps TRBD1 as D (5 bases). The CDR3 length is 13 residues. The germline gives CDR1 MDHEN, CDR2 SYDVKM. V dropped 5 bases and J dropped 8 bases, with 15 bases sitting between them. In DNA, the CDR3 is TGTGCCAGCAGTACCCCGAACAGGAGAGGCTACACCTTC. Translating gives CASSTPNRRGYTF.

The chain couples TRBV5-6 to TRBJ2-7, with D unresolved. This CDR3 has 15 residues. Germline V gene lookup returns CDR1 SGHDT and CDR2 YYEEEE. The V and J ends lost 4 bases and 2 bases respectively, with 16 bases between them. CDR3 residues: CASSKERGSPYEQYF. In DNA form, the CDR3 reads TGTGCCAGCAGCAAGGAAAGAGGTTCCCCCTACGAGCAGTACTTC.

The gene calls are TRBV6-4 and TRBJ2-3, with 12 bases fitting TRBD2. There are 16 residues in the CDR3. After removal of 4 bases from V and 5 bases from J, the junction contained 7 bases not matched to a gene. Germline CDR1 reads MRHNA; CDR2 reads SNTAGT. This CDR3 reads CASSAFTSGGRDTQYF. The CDR3 DNA follows: TGTGCCAGCAGTGCTTTTACTAGCGGGGGGCGAGATACGCAGTATTTT.

V is TRBV9 and J is TRBJ1-2, with D perhaps TRBD1 (5 bases). Trimming shortened V by 0 bases and J by 6 bases, and 9 bases separated the two germline ends. Germline V gene sequence: CDR1 SGDLS, CDR2 YYNGEE. The CDR3 is 13 amino acids. This chain's CDR3 is CASSVVVGDGYTF. As DNA, the CDR3 is TGTGCCAGCAGCGTAGTGGTAGGGGATGGCTACACCTTC.

V usage is TRBV6-1 and J usage is TRBJ2-3, with D possibly matching TRBD1 (5 bases). Trimming took off 2 bases at V and 3 bases at J, with 18 bases between the two ends. This CDR3 has 17 amino acids. Germline V gene sequence: CDR1 MNHNS, CDR2 SASEGT. The CDR3 loop reads CASSESVQGPSTDTQYF. Written as DNA, the CDR3 is TGTGCCAGCAGTGAAAGCGTCCAGGGTCCATCGACAGATACGCAGTATTTT.

V is TRBV3-1 (or the pseudogene TRBV3-2) and J is TRBJ1-5, with a tentative D call TRBD1 (6 bases). This CDR3 contains 17 residues. Germline V gene data show CDR1 as LGHDT and CDR2 as YNNKEL (reference sequence). Trimming took 1 base from V and 0 from J, leaving 13 bases between them. The CDR3 bases are TGTGCCAGCAGCCAAGGTTTGCCAGGGGATAGCAATCAGCCCCAGCATTTT. Amino acids: CASSQGLPGDSNQPQHF.

V is TRBV18 and J is TRBJ2-6; D possibly corresponds to TRBD1 (5 bases). V was cut by 2 bases and J by 2 bases, with 7 bases left in between. CDR3 length: 15 amino acids. CDR1 and CDR2 from the germline V gene are KGHSH and LQKENI. The CDR3 sequence is CASSPVTAGANVLTF. The CDR3 nucleotides are TGTGCCAGCTCACCAGTGACAGCTGGGGCCAACGTCCTGACTTTC.